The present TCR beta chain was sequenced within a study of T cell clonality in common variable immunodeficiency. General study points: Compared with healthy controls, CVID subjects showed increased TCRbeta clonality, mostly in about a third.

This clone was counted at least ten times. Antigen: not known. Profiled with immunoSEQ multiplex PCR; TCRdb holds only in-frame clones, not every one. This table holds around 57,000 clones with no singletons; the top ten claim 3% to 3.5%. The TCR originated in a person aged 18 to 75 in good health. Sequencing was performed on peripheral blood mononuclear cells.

The CDR3 loop is CASSRSGGADSYEQYF. Incomplete CDR3 DNA: TGTGCCAGCAGTAGATCTGGGGGGGCGGATTCCTACGAG. The genes are TRBV7-3 and TRBJ2-7, with TRBD2 as a possible D gene (7 bases). With the read ending 3 residues before the CDR3 end, the germline J gene is used to fill in that end. Germline V gene sequence: CDR1 SGHTA, CDR2 FQGTGA. The CDR3 has 16 amino acids. Trimming took 6 bases from V and 1 from J, leaving 19 bases between them.